These 27 T cell receptor beta chains came from one sample sequenced in a study of blood T cells in healthy people across ages. A second PCR of 7 to 11 cycles used a sample-barcoded 5' primer and a J-beta primer mix. From the 5' RACE reads, TCRdb called clonotypes with MiXCR, one entry per CDR3 protein. The sample has 1.5 million to 2 million distinct CDR3 sequences; approximately 30% are singletons. Sample: blood. All receptors come from a woman aged 25 to 45 in good health.

The chain carries TRBV27 and TRBJ1-2; D is unresolved. V was cut by 4 bases and J by 4 bases, with 10 bases left in between. The CDR3 is 13 residues long. Germline V lookup: CDR1 MNHEY, CDR2 SMNVEV (reference sequence). The CDR3 loop reads CASSSTPSYGYTF. In nucleotides, the CDR3 is TGTGCCAGCAGTTCGACACCTAGCTATGGCTACACCTTC.

This clonotype has a handful of counts. The chain is built from TRBV2 and TRBJ2-6; 8 bases agree with TRBD1. There are 17 residues in the CDR3. J gave up 4 bases and V 6 bases, and 11 bases lay outside the gene matches. Germline lookup yields CDR1 SNHLY and CDR2 FYNNEI. The CDR3 DNA reads TGTGCCAGCAGCGTAGACAGGGGCGGAAAGGGGGCCAACGTCCTGACTTTC. The encoded protein is CASSVDRGGKGANVLTF.

This clonotype was picked up a small number of times. The chain has TRBV30 and TRBJ1-2, with 8 bases matching TRBD1. V shed 5 bases and J 5 bases; nucleotides not matched to a gene: 7. CDR1 is GTSNPN, CDR2 SVGIG, per germline (reference sequence). The CDR3 totals 13 residues. CDR3 sequence reads: CAWGTGNSYGYTF. As DNA, the CDR3 is TGTGCCTGGGGGACAGGAAACTCATATGGCTACACCTTC. The full variable domain, with the rest looked up from reference TRBV30 and TRBJ1-2, is SQTIHQWPATLVQPVGSPLSLECTVEGTSNPNLYWYRQAAGRGLQLLFYSVGIGQISSEVPQNLSASRPQDRQFILSSKKLLLSDSGFYLCAWGTGNSYGYTFGSGTRLTVV.

The chain joins TRBV9 to TRBJ2-1, with 10 bases lining up with TRBD2. Germline-derived CDR1 and CDR2 are SGDLS and YYNGEE. J was trimmed by 5 bases and V by 4 bases; bases with no gene match: 3. This CDR3 has 14 amino acids. In nucleotides, the CDR3 is TGTGCCAGCAGCACTAGCGGGGTTAACAATGAGCAGTTCTTC. Protein product: CASSTSGVNNEQFF.

The V gene is TRBV28, the J gene TRBJ1-5; D is uncertain. Trimming shortened V by 8 bases and J by 1 base, and 21 bases separated the two germline ends. Germline loops: CDR1 MDHEN, CDR2 SYDVKM. CDR3 length: 17 amino acids. CDR3 protein: CASHSRVVSPSNQPQHF. The CDR3 nucleotides read TGTGCCAGCCATTCTCGGGTCGTGTCACCGAGCAATCAGCCCCAGCATTTT.

This clonotype came up many times. The CDR3 DNA reads TGTGCCAGCAGCCGAGATAGGGCTAACTATGGCTACACCTTC. It codes for CASSRDRANYGYTF. The J gene is TRBJ1-2, the V gene TRBV18; D is uncertain. V lost 8 bases, J lost 0 bases, and 13 bases lay in between. This CDR3 is 14 amino acids long. Germline V CDR1 and CDR2: KGHSH, LQKENI.

The chain carries TRBV6-2 or TRBV6-3 and TRBJ2-1, with 11 nucleotides matching TRBD2. With V trimmed by 10 bases and J by 5 bases, 10 bases remained unmatched. This CDR3 comprises 15 residues. CDR1 is MNHEY and CDR2 is SVGEGT in the germline V gene. The CDR3 nucleotides read TGTGCCACGCGATGGACTAGCGGGCGGAACAATGAGCAGTTCTTC. Translated: CATRWTSGRNNEQFF.

This clonotype was observed at least ten times. The chain joins TRBV5-1 to TRBJ2-6, with TRBD1 matching 7 bases. V shed 7 bases and J 0 bases; nucleotides not matched to a gene: 7. The V gene's germline CDR1 is SGHRS and CDR2 YFSETQ. The CDR3 runs 16 residues. CDR3 DNA: TGCGCCAGCCTCGGACAGGAGAACTCTGGGGCCAACGTCCTGACTTTC. Translation gives CASLGQENSGANVLTF.

A few counts support this clonotype. This chain connects TRBV18 to TRBJ1-1, with 10 bases that match TRBD1. Germline V CDR1 and CDR2: KGHSH, LQKENI. The V segment lost 8 bases and the J segment 5 bases; nucleotides outside the gene matches: 5. This CDR3 comprises 13 residues. CDR3 nucleotides: TGTGCCAGCGGGACAGGGGAGCGGACTGAAGCTTTCTTT. Its protein is CASGTGERTEAFF.

This clonotype was counted many times. The rearrangement uses TRBV29-1 and TRBJ2-1; TRBD2 is a possible D gene (5 bases). CDR3 length: 18 amino acids. V was cut by 7 bases and J by 0 bases, with 25 bases left in between. Germline lookup yields CDR1 SQVTM and CDR2 ANQGSEA. The CDR3 here is CSANIPPIPGYSYNEQFF. The CDR3 region has the DNA TGCAGCGCCAATATCCCGCCTATCCCGGGGTACTCCTACAATGAGCAGTTCTTC.

The chain links TRBV7-6 to TRBJ2-5; 10 positions agree with TRBD2. After removal of 1 base from V and 4 bases from J, the junction contained 9 bases not matched to a gene. The CDR3 is 17 residues long. Germline V gene data show CDR1 as SGHVS and CDR2 as FNYEAQ. The CDR3: CASSLEVVVAGGETQYF. The CDR3 DNA reads TGTGCCAGCAGCTTAGAGGTGGTGGTAGCGGGAGGAGAGACCCAGTACTTC.

This clonotype showed up just a few times. The genes are TRBV2 and TRBJ2-7; tentative D call: TRBD1 (5 bases). The V end lost 7 bases, the J end lost 1 base, and 14 bases lay between the germline ends. This CDR3 contains 14 residues. The germline V gene has CDR1 SNHLY and CDR2 FYNNEI. The CDR3 sequence is CASKGAVASYEQYF. The CDR3 DNA follows: TGTGCCAGCAAAGGGGCAGTAGCTTCCTACGAGCAGTACTTC.

The V and J genes are TRBV28 and TRBJ2-3, with 8 bases matching TRBD2. This CDR3 is built from 15 residues. CDR1 is MDHEN and CDR2 is SYDVKM in the germline V gene. Losses at the gene ends were 8 bases for V and 2 bases for J; bases not matched to a gene: 9. In DNA form, the CDR3 reads TGTGCCAGCTCGGGTGCGGGGGGAACCACAGATACGCAGTATTTT. Its protein is CASSGAGGTTDTQYF.

This clonotype appeared a few times. The V and J genes are TRBV3-1 and TRBJ1-2; a possible D gene is TRBD1 (6 bases). V lost 3 bases and J 4 bases, leaving 12 bases between the germline ends. The germline V gene encodes CDR1 LGHDT and CDR2 YNNKEL (reference sequence). CDR3 length: 14 amino acids. CDR3 in amino acids: CASSQADRSYGYTF. CDR3 coding DNA: TGTGCCAGCAGCCAGGCCGACAGGAGCTATGGCTACACCTTC.

V and J are TRBV29-1 and TRBJ2-7; D tentatively fits TRBD1 or TRBD2 (5 bases each). Germline assignment: CDR1 SQVTM and CDR2 ANQGSEA. Deletions cut 7 bases from V and 0 bases from J, with 13 bases between. This CDR3 is built from 13 residues. The CDR3 protein is CSARDGFSYEQYF. CDR3 nucleotide sequence: TGCAGCGCCCGGGACGGCTTCTCCTACGAGCAGTACTTC.

This clonotype was recorded many times. The V gene is TRBV5-1, the J gene TRBJ2-7; D gene ambiguous. Germline loops: CDR1 SGHRS, CDR2 YFSETQ. V lost 1 base and J lost 2, with 7 bases in between. The CDR3 runs 13 residues. CDR3 amino acids: CASSLPGAYEQYF. Written as DNA, the CDR3 is TGCGCCAGCAGCTTGCCTGGAGCCTACGAGCAGTACTTC.

This clonotype was detected ten times or more. The rearrangement joins TRBV4-1 to TRBJ1-5, with D hard to call. Deletions cut 4 bases from V and 6 bases from J, with 13 bases between. This CDR3 is built from 14 residues. Germline CDR1 and CDR2: MGHRA and YSYEKL. Written as DNA, the CDR3 is TGCGCCAGCAGCCCGACCGGAGTTGGTCAGCCCCAGCATTTT. Its translation is CASSPTGVGQPQHF.

This clonotype has a handful of counts. The rearrangement joins TRBV11-2 to TRBJ2-7; D gene ambiguous. V lost 7 bases and J lost 7, with 20 bases in between. In germline, CDR1 is SGHAT, CDR2 FQNNGV. The CDR3 runs 14 residues. Written as DNA, the CDR3 is TGTGCCAGCACGGATAGACTGCGTCCCCAAGAGCAGTACTTC. Its protein product is CASTDRLRPQEQYF.

The chain employs TRBV20-1 and TRBJ2-2, with D perhaps matching TRBD1 (5 bases). Germline V CDR1 and CDR2: DFQATT, SNEGSKA (reference sequence). V dropped 5 bases and J dropped 0 bases, with 10 bases sitting between them. The CDR3 is 14 amino acids. For the CDR3, the DNA is TGCAGTGCTGGGAAAGGGGCGAACACCGGGGAGCTGTTTTTT. This gives the protein CSAGKGANTGELFF.

This clonotype was seen more than once but under ten times. The chain combines TRBV20-1 with TRBJ1-5; 10 nucleotides line up with TRBD1. From germline, CDR1 is DFQATT and CDR2 SNEGSKA (reference sequence). The trim removed 5 bases at V and 6 bases at J, leaving 7 bases unmatched. There are 14 residues in the CDR3. Here the CDR3 reads CSALDRGRIQPQHF. Written as DNA, the CDR3 is TGCAGTGCTCTCGACAGGGGGCGTATTCAGCCCCAGCATTTT.

There are many counts of this clonotype. The V and J genes are TRBV5-1 and TRBJ2-7, with TRBD1 matching 10 bases. V dropped 4 bases and J dropped 6; count of bases not matched to a gene: 13. The CDR3 has 16 residues. The germline CDR1 and CDR2 sequences are SGHRS and YFSETQ. The CDR3 reads CASSGLGSGTGAEQYF. CDR3 DNA sequence: TGCGCCAGCAGCGGATTGGGGTCCGGGACAGGGGCCGAGCAGTACTTC.

The CDR3 loop reads CASSADRSLYNEQFF. The CDR3 nucleotides are TGTGCCAGCAGCGCGGACAGGTCGTTGTACAATGAGCAGTTCTTC. J is TRBJ2-1 and V is TRBV7-2, with 7 nucleotides matching TRBD1. Germline values: CDR1 SGHTA, CDR2 FQGNSA. Losses at the gene ends were 5 bases for V and 4 bases for J; bases not matched to a gene: 8. This CDR3 has 15 amino acids.

The chain has TRBV20-1 and TRBJ2-3; 12 bases match TRBD2. The CDR3 is made up of 14 amino acids. V lost 4 bases, J lost 3 bases, and 2 bases stayed unmatched. Germline V gene data show CDR1 as DFQATT and CDR2 as SNEGSKA (reference sequence). The CDR3 nucleotides read TGCAGTGCTACTAGCGGGGGGGCGACAGATACGCAGTATTTT. This codes for CSATSGGATDTQYF.

This chain links TRBV10-3 with TRBJ1-1; 10 nucleotides match TRBD1. Germline-derived CDR1 and CDR2 are ENHRY and SYGVKD. CDR3 length: 14 amino acids. After removal of 6 bases from V and 5 bases from J, the junction contained 6 bases not matched to a gene. CDR3 nucleotides: TGTGCCATCAGCGGTGACAGGGGGCGGACTGAAGCTTTCTTT. This codes for CAISGDRGRTEAFF.

In its sample, this clonotype was seen a few times. The chain is built from TRBV5-1 and TRBJ2-7; 14 bases map to TRBD2. Germline CDR1 and CDR2: SGHRS and YFSETQ. The V segment lost 0 bases and the J segment 5 bases; nucleotides outside the gene matches: 4. The CDR3 runs 16 residues. The CDR3 spells CASSLGLAGGQDEQYF. Here the CDR3 DNA reads TGCGCCAGCAGCTTGGGACTAGCGGGGGGGCAGGACGAGCAGTACTTC.

This clonotype showed up just a few times. V is TRBV7-2 and J is TRBJ2-1, with 7 bases that match TRBD2. Unmatched junction bases numbered 10, after V lost 1 base and J lost 7 bases. Per germline, CDR1 SGHTA and CDR2 FQGNSA. This CDR3 spans 16 amino acids. The CDR3 is CASSLVVGGPGNEQFF. The DNA of the CDR3 is TGTGCCAGCAGCTTAGTTGTGGGAGGGCCAGGAAATGAGCAGTTCTTC.

The chain joins TRBV28 to TRBJ1-2; no reliable D call. This CDR3 contains 11 residues. V lost 8 bases and J lost 0, with 4 bases in between. Germline V gives CDR1 MDHEN, CDR2 SYDVKM. As DNA, the CDR3 is TGTGCCAGCGCGGCTAACTATGGCTACACCTTC. The encoded protein is CASAANYGYTF.